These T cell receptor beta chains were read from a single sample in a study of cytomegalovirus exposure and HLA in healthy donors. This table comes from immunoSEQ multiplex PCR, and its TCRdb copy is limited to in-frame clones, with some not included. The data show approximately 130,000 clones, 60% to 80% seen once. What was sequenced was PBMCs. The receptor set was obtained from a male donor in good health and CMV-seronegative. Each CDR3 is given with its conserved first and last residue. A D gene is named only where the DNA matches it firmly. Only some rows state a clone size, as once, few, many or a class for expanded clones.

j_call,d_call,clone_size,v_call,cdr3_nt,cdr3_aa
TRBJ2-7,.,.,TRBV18,TGTGCCAGCTCACCACGTGACAGCCTCTACGAGCAGTACTTC,CASSPRDSLYEQYF
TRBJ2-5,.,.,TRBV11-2,TGTGCCAGCAGCTTAAACAGACAAGAGACCCAGTACTTC,CASSLNRQETQYF
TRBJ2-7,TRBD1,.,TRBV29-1,TGCAGCGCTGCCAGCGGGACAGGGGTGCGCGAGCAGTACTTC,CSAASGTGVREQYF
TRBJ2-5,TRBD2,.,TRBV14,TGTGCCAGCAGCCATCTATTCGGGGAGGGCCAAGAGACCCAGTACTTC,CASSHLFGEGQETQYF
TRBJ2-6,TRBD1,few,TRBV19,TGTGCCAGTAGTAGGACAGGGGGGGCCGGGGCCAACGTCCTGACTTTC,CASSRTGGAGANVLTF
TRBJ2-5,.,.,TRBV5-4,TGTGCCAGCAGGCTTGGGGGGGGCGACCAAGAGACCCAGTACTTC,CASRLGGGDQETQYF
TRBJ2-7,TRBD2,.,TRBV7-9,TGTGCCAGCAGCTTGCCCGGGACTAGCGGGGACTCCTACGAGCAGTACTTC,CASSLPGTSGDSYEQYF
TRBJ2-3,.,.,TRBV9,TGTGCCAGCAGCGCCAACACAGATACGCAGTATTTT,CASSANTDTQYF
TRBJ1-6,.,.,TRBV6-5,TGTGCCAGCAGTTACAGCCAGGTCTTCGATTCACCCCTCCACTTT,CASSYSQVFDSPLHF
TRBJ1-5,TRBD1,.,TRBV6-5,TGTGCCAGCAGTTACTACAGGGGGCCCAATCAGCCCCAGCATTTT,CASSYYRGPNQPQHF
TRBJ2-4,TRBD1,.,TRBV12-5,TGTGCTAGTGGTTTGGTAGGGACAGGATTAGCCAAAAACATTCAGTACTTC,CASGLVGTGLAKNIQYF
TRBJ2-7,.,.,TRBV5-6,TGTGCCAGCAGCTTGGAGGTAGCCCACGAGCAGTACTTC,CASSLEVAHEQYF
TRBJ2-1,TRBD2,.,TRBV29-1,TGCAGCGTCTCGACTAGCGGGGCTTACAATGAGCAGTTCTTC,CSVSTSGAYNEQFF
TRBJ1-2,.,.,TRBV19,TGTGCCAGTAGTATGGGAGGGTTCGTGGATGGCTACACCTTC,CASSMGGFVDGYTF
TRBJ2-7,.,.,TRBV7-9,TGTGCCAGCAGCCACTACAGGGCCGGGGAGCAGTACTTC,CASSHYRAGEQYF
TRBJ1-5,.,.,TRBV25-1,TGTGCCAGCAGTGTACAGTATAGCAATCAGCCCCAGCATTTT,CASSVQYSNQPQHF
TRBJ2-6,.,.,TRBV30,TGTGCCTGGAGTGTATTAGGCCGGACAAGCCTGACTTTC,CAWSVLGRTSLTF
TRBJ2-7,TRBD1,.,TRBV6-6,TGTGCCAGCAGTTACCATGGACAGGCGGACACGTACTTC,CASSYHGQADTYF
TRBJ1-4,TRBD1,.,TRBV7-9,TGTTCCAGCAGCTGGGGACAGGTTAGAGGGAATGAAAAACTGTTTTTT,CSSSWGQVRGNEKLFF
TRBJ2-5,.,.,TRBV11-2,TGTGCCAGCAGCGCCGGGACTGGAGTGGGGACCCAGTACTTC,CASSAGTGVGTQYF
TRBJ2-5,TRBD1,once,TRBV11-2,TGTGCCAGCAGCTCCAGGACAGGGGGCCTCCAAGAGACCCAGTACTTC,CASSSRTGGLQETQYF